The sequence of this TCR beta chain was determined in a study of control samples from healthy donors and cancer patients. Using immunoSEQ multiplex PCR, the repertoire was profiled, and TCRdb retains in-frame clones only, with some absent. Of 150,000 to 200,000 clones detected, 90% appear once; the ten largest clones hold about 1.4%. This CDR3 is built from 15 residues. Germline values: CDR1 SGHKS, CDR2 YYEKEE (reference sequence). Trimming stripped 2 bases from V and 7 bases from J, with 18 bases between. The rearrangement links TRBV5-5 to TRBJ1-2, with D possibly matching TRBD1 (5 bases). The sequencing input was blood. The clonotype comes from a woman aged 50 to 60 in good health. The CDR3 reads CASSFSRDGKSGYTF. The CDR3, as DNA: TGTGCCAGCAGCTTTTCTCGGGACGGGAAGTCTGGCTACACCTTC.